Presented here are 8 T cell receptor beta chains from one specimen sequenced in a study of CD8 T cells in Susac syndrome (dated by TCRdb to the late 2010s). Library prep was done by the immunoSEQ multiplex PCR assay. RNA was extracted with the RNeasy kit and roughly 0.45 to 1 ug was reverse transcribed using random hexamers. TCRdb reprocessing: public reads trimmed at Q25 with fastp, clones called with MiXCR, in-frame beta chains kept. Rows are combined by CDR3 protein, so each entry shows the most common genes and DNA. Present in this sample are some 120,000 distinct CDR3 sequences, roughly 94% of which were seen just once. Jointly, the top ten make up 0.095% to 0.15% of the sample. The sample consisted of CD4+ T cells from PBMCs. These receptor sequences come from a human donor with multiple sclerosis.

The V call is TRBV20-1, the J call TRBJ2-7; 9 bases match TRBD1. J was trimmed by 5 bases and V by 2 bases; bases with no gene match: 10. This CDR3 has 15 amino acids. The V gene's germline CDR1 is DFQATT and CDR2 SNEGSKA (reference sequence). The CDR3 region is CSARRTGQGFDEQYF. Written as DNA, the CDR3 is TGCAGTGCTAGACGCACGGGACAGGGCTTTGACGAGCAGTACTTC.

The chain links TRBV7-9 to TRBJ2-3; 11 bases fit TRBD2. CDR3 length: 16 residues. V shed 6 bases, J shed 1 base, and the junction held 6 bases outside the gene matches. The germline CDR1 and CDR2 sequences are SEHNR and FQNEAQ (reference sequence). CDR3 sequence (DNA): TGTGCCAGCAGATTGGGACTAGCGGATCGCACAGATACGCAGTATTTT. Protein product: CASRLGLADRTDTQYF.

V and J are TRBV27 and TRBJ2-2; D is unclear. V lost 3 bases, J lost 4 bases, and 9 bases lay in between. The CDR3 totals 14 residues. Germline V gives CDR1 MNHEY, CDR2 SMNVEV (reference sequence). The CDR3 DNA reads as TGTGCCAGCAGTTTGGTGTCAGGCACCGGGGAGCTGTTTTTT. This gives the protein CASSLVSGTGELFF.

This sequence joins TRBV29-1 and TRBJ1-5, with D perhaps TRBD1 (5 bases). With 3 bases removed from V and 9 bases from J, the gap between germline ends came to 15 bases. CDR3 size: 13 residues. Germline V CDR1 and CDR2: SQVTM, ANQGSEA. As DNA, the CDR3 is TGCAGCGTTGAGGCCGACGAGCAGGGGCCCCAGCATTTT. Its protein is CSVEADEQGPQHF.

This clonotype appeared a single time. This rearrangement joins TRBV12-3 or TRBV12-4 to TRBJ2-1, with 11 bases lining up with TRBD2. V lost 5 bases and J lost 5; bases outside the gene matches: 14. There are 18 residues in the CDR3. The CDR3 is CASSPRSGGAVRNNEQFF. The DNA for the CDR3 is TGTGCCAGCAGTCCCCGTAGCGGGGGGGCAGTTCGCAACAATGAGCAGTTCTTC.

The chain carries TRBV20-1 and TRBJ2-3; D might be TRBD1 (6 bases). CDR1 and CDR2 from the germline V gene are DFQATT and SNEGSKA (reference sequence). V was cut by 6 bases and J by 0 bases, with 13 bases left in between. The CDR3 sequence is 14 residues long. The CDR3 here is CSARRTVSTDTQYF. The CDR3 DNA sequence: TGCAGTGCCAGGCGGACAGTAAGCACAGATACGCAGTATTTT.

CDR3 sequence: CASSPGDSGEGNQPQHF. Here the CDR3 DNA reads TGTGCCAGCAGCCCCGGGGATAGCGGGGAAGGCAATCAGCCCCAGCATTTT. This rearrangement joins TRBV3-1 to TRBJ1-5; D not certain. V was clipped by 4 bases and J by 2 bases, with 18 bases between them. This CDR3 has 17 residues. Germline values: CDR1 LGHDT, CDR2 YNNKEL (reference sequence). The full variable domain, completed using reference TRBV3-1 and TRBJ1-5, is DTAVSQTPKYLVTQMGNDKSIKCEQNLGHDTMYWYKQDSKKFLKIMFSYNNKELIINETVPNRFSPKSPDKAHLNLHINSLELGDSAVYFCASSPGDSGEGNQPQHFGDGTRLSIL.

The chain carries TRBV6-2 or TRBV6-3 and TRBJ2-7; 7 bases align to TRBD2. The V gene's germline CDR1 is MNHEY and CDR2 SVGEGT. The CDR3 has 14 residues. Losses at the gene ends were 8 bases for V and 3 bases for J; bases not matched to a gene: 10. DNA for the CDR3: TGTGCCAGCGGCTCCAACGGCGGGGGCTACGAGCAGTACTTC. Translated, it gives CASGSNGGGYEQYF.